This is a list of T cell receptor beta chains from one sample in a study of shared clonotypes between healthy human individuals. The repertoire was sequenced with immunoSEQ multiplex PCR; TCRdb's copy has only in-frame clones and lacks some. The sample yields about 2 million clones, 95% seen once. The sample was naive CD4+ T cells sorted from blood. The receptors here all came from a man younger than 35 in good health. Both conserved end residues are part of each CDR3. The D gene is left open where the match is weak.

j_gene,d_gene,v_gene,CDR3aa,CDR3nt
TRBJ2-1,TRBD1,TRBV10-2,CASNSGQMSYNEQFF,TGCGCCAGCAACTCGGGACAGATGTCCTACAATGAGCAGTTCTTC
TRBJ2-7,TRBD1,TRBV7-9,CASGQGGYEQYF,TGTGCCAGCGGACAGGGAGGCTACGAGCAGTACTTC
TRBJ1-6,.,TRBV5-6,CASSRSLGNSPLHF,TGTGCCAGCAGCCGAAGCTTAGGGAATTCACCCCTCCACTTT
TRBJ2-7,.,TRBV11-2,CASSSAAAATYEQYF,TGTGCCAGCAGCTCGGCGGCAGCGGCCACCTACGAGCAGTACTTC
TRBJ1-6,.,TRBV7-9,CASSFWKGLNNSPLHF,TGTGCCAGCAGCTTTTGGAAGGGACTAAATAATTCACCCCTCCACTTT
TRBJ2-5,.,TRBV4-2,CASSRLTGVNRETQYF,TGTGCCAGCAGCCGTCTTACCGGAGTCAATCGGGAGACCCAGTACTTC
TRBJ1-3,.,TRBV5-1,CASSPAGVGNTIYF,TGCGCCAGCAGCCCAGCAGGGGTTGGAAACACCATATATTTT
TRBJ1-2,.,TRBV5-1,CASGEGDNYGYTF,TGCGCCAGCGGCGAGGGGGATAACTATGGCTACACCTTC
TRBJ2-5,TRBD2,TRBV4-1,CASSHPGTTQETQYF,TGCGCCAGCAGCCACCCCGGGACTACCCAAGAGACCCAGTACTTC
TRBJ1-1,.,TRBV4-3,CASSQVQAQAAFF,TGCGCCAGCAGCCAAGTCCAGGCGCAGGCGGCTTTCTTT
TRBJ1-2,.,TRBV20-1,CSARYSSGYTF,TGCAGTGCTAGATACTCGAGTGGGTACACCTTC
TRBJ1-2,TRBD1,TRBV5-1,CASSQGEPYGYTF,TGCGCCAGCAGCCAGGGGGAGCCCTATGGCTACACCTTC
TRBJ2-5,.,TRBV7-2,CASSLWAGAETQYF,TGTGCCAGCAGCTTATGGGCTGGAGCAGAGACCCAGTACTTC
TRBJ1-3,TRBD1,TRBV2,CASTPGQGAGNTIYF,TGTGCCAGCACCCCGGGACAGGGGGCTGGAAACACCATATATTTT
TRBJ2-7,TRBD2,TRBV7-8,CASSPAGEGYEQYF,TGTGCCAGCAGCCCAGCGGGGGAGGGCTACGAGCAGTACTTC
TRBJ1-1,TRBD1,TRBV10-3,CAISDSTGAMNTEAFF,TGTGCCATCAGTGATTCTACAGGGGCCATGAACACTGAAGCTTTCTTT
TRBJ2-5,TRBD1,TRBV28,CASSWTGARETQYF,TGTGCCAGCAGTTGGACAGGGGCACGGGAGACCCAGTACTTC
TRBJ2-7,.,TRBV15,CATSRDSILDEQYF,TGTGCCACCAGCAGGGACAGCATTCTAGACGAGCAGTACTTC